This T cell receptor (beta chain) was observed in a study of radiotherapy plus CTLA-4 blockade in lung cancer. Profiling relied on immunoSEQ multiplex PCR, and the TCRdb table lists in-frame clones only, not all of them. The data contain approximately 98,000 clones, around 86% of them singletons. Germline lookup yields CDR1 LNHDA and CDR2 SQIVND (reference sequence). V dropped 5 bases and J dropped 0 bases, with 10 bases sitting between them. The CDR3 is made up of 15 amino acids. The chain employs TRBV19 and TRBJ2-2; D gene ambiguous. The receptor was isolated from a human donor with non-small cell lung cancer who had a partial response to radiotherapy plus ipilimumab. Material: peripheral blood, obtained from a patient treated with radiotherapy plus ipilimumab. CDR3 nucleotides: TGTGCCAGTAGTCCCGACTGGCCGAACACCGGGGAGCTGTTTTTT. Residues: CASSPDWPNTGELFF.